This is a list of T cell receptor beta chains from one sample in a study of preoperative IRX-2 immunotherapy in early breast cancer. Generated by immunoSEQ multiplex PCR, the TCRdb table keeps only in-frame clones and is missing some. The sample includes around 88,000 clones, 80% to 90% of them seen just once. The sequencing used tumor tissue, collected after IRX-2 immunotherapy. These receptors came from a human donor with breast cancer. Both conserved end residues are part of each CDR3. A D gene is named only where the DNA matches it firmly. Only some rows state a clone size, as once, few, many or a class for expanded clones.

clone size: .; J gene: TRBJ1-1; D gene: TRBD1; V gene: TRBV12-5; CDR3 protein: CASGWDSSTEAFF; CDR3 DNA: TGTGCTAGTGGTTGGGACAGTTCCACTGAAGCTTTCTTT
clone size: once; J gene: TRBJ2-1; D gene: TRBD2; V gene: TRBV7-1; CDR3 protein: CASSPLAGDYNEQFF; CDR3 DNA: TGTGCCAGCAGCCCACTAGCGGGAGACTACAATGAGCAGTTCTTC
clone size: .; J gene: TRBJ1-1; D gene: TRBD1; V gene: TRBV18; CDR3 protein: CASSQGADTEAFF; CDR3 DNA: TGTGCCAGCTCGCAGGGGGCTGACACTGAAGCTTTCTTT
clone size: .; J gene: TRBJ1-3; D gene: .; V gene: TRBV25-1; CDR3 protein: CASSESRRGTGNTIYF; CDR3 DNA: TGTGCCAGCAGTGAATCGCGACGGGGTACAGGAAACACCATATATTTT
clone size: .; J gene: TRBJ2-7; D gene: .; V gene: TRBV6-4; CDR3 protein: CASSYSFEQYF; CDR3 DNA: TGTGCCAGCAGTTACTCGTTCGAGCAGTACTTC
clone size: .; J gene: TRBJ1-1; D gene: TRBD1; V gene: TRBV29-1; CDR3 protein: CSATQGWAGGVEAFF; CDR3 DNA: TGCAGCGCCACTCAAGGGTGGGCAGGGGGCGTTGAAGCTTTCTTT
clone size: .; J gene: TRBJ1-1; D gene: .; V gene: TRBV18; CDR3 protein: CASSPQGLLGTEAFF; CDR3 DNA: TGTGCCAGCTCACCACAGGGCCTCCTTGGGACTGAAGCTTTCTTT
clone size: .; J gene: TRBJ2-5; D gene: .; V gene: TRBV1; CDR3 protein: CASSQDGSGAQETQYF; CDR3 DNA: TGCGCCAGCAGCCAAGATGGCAGCGGGGCCCAAGAGACCCAGTACTTC
clone size: .; J gene: TRBJ1-1; D gene: .; V gene: TRBV5-1; CDR3 protein: CASSPEGRGTEAFF; CDR3 DNA: TGCGCCAGCAGCCCTGAGGGGCGTGGGACTGAAGCTTTCTTT
clone size: .; J gene: TRBJ1-3; D gene: TRBD1; V gene: TRBV28; CDR3 protein: CASSTQGKGGNTIYF; CDR3 DNA: TGTGCCAGCAGTACACAGGGGAAGGGTGGAAACACCATATATTTT
clone size: few; J gene: TRBJ2-6; D gene: .; V gene: TRBV7-1; CDR3 protein: CASSLSVAGANVLTF; CDR3 DNA: TGTGCCAGCAGCTTGTCAGTGGCTGGGGCCAACGTCCTGACTTTC
clone size: .; J gene: TRBJ1-1; D gene: .; V gene: TRBV6-7; CDR3 protein: CASTQDSKAFF; CDR3 DNA: TGTGCCAGCACCCAGGACTCGAAAGCTTTCTTT
clone size: .; J gene: TRBJ1-5; D gene: .; V gene: TRBV5-1; CDR3 protein: CASSLEQGNQPQHF; CDR3 DNA: TGCGCCAGCAGCTTAGAACAGGGAAATCAGCCCCAGCATTTT
clone size: .; J gene: TRBJ1-2; D gene: .; V gene: TRBV28; CDR3 protein: CASSLTAPNYGYTF; CDR3 DNA: TGTGCCAGCAGTCTGACAGCTCCTAACTATGGCTACACCTTC
clone size: .; J gene: TRBJ1-1; D gene: .; V gene: TRBV5-1; CDR3 protein: CASSGDRSNTEAFF; CDR3 DNA: TGCGCCAGCAGCGGAGACAGGTCGAACACTGAAGCTTTCTTT
clone size: .; J gene: TRBJ2-6; D gene: .; V gene: TRBV5-1; CDR3 protein: CASSGEGATGANVLTF; CDR3 DNA: TGCGCCAGCAGCGGTGAAGGGGCGACTGGGGCCAACGTCCTGACTTTC
clone size: .; J gene: TRBJ1-1; D gene: .; V gene: TRBV28; CDR3 protein: CASSRASGVNTEAFF; CDR3 DNA: TGTGCCAGCAGTCGGGCGAGTGGGGTGAACACTGAAGCTTTCTTT
clone size: once; J gene: TRBJ2-7; D gene: TRBD2; V gene: TRBV7-7; CDR3 protein: CASSFTGTRFYEQYF; CDR3 DNA: TGTGCCAGCAGCTTCACCGGGACTAGATTTTACGAGCAGTACTTC
clone size: .; J gene: TRBJ1-2; D gene: TRBD1; V gene: TRBV25-1; CDR3 protein: CASSPGQGGGYTF; CDR3 DNA: TGTGCCAGCTCCCCCGGACAGGGTGGGGGCTACACCTTC
clone size: .; J gene: TRBJ2-2; D gene: TRBD2; V gene: TRBV5-1; CDR3 protein: CASSRGLEAGELFF; CDR3 DNA: TGCGCCAGCAGCCGGGGACTAGAGGCCGGGGAGCTGTTTTTT
clone size: .; J gene: TRBJ2-3; D gene: .; V gene: TRBV15; CDR3 protein: CATSNTGPSHFTDTQYF; CDR3 DNA: TGTGCCACCAGCAACACAGGGCCCTCTCACTTCACAGATACGCAGTATTTT
clone size: .; J gene: TRBJ2-7; D gene: TRBD2; V gene: TRBV6-8; CDR3 protein: CASSSPERAGESEQYF; CDR3 DNA: TGTGCCAGCAGTTCACCTGAGAGGGCGGGAGAATCCGAGCAGTACTTC
clone size: .; J gene: TRBJ2-1; D gene: TRBD2; V gene: TRBV6-7; CDR3 protein: CASSFVAGGGNEQFF; CDR3 DNA: TGTGCCAGCAGTTTCGTAGCGGGAGGCGGGAATGAGCAGTTCTTC
clone size: .; J gene: TRBJ2-7; D gene: TRBD1; V gene: TRBV5-1; CDR3 protein: CASSSSTGVGEQYF; CDR3 DNA: TGCGCCAGCAGCTCTTCGACAGGGGTGGGGGAGCAGTACTTC
clone size: .; J gene: TRBJ2-3; D gene: TRBD1; V gene: TRBV6-8; CDR3 protein: CASSYEGQPLAYF; CDR3 DNA: TGTGCCAGCAGTTACGAGGGACAGCCGTTGGCGTATTTT
clone size: .; J gene: TRBJ2-3; D gene: TRBD2; V gene: TRBV5-1; CDR3 protein: CASSLEIAGGTDTQYF; CDR3 DNA: TGCGCCAGCAGCTTGGAAATAGCGGGGGGCACAGATACGCAGTATTTT